These T cell receptor beta chains were read from a single sample in a study of blood T cell repertoires in COVID-19. Assay used: immunoSEQ multiplex PCR; TCRdb lists only in-frame clones, some missing. The top ten clones hold less than 5.5% of a sample with over 120,000 clones, roughly 90% of them seen once. Specimen: PBMCs or T cells enriched from blood (not recorded which). The origin of the receptors is a man aged 50 to 60 who had recovered from COVID-19. The conserved cysteine and the conserved F or W are not part of the CDR3 here. The size of a clone is reported for some rows only, either as once, few or many, or as a class for expanded clones.

cdr3_aa: ASETGQGAFGYGYT
v_call: TRBV2
clone_size: .
j_call: TRBJ1-2

cdr3_aa: ASSLGQGILGYT
v_call: TRBV4-1
clone_size: .
j_call: TRBJ1-2

cdr3_aa: ASSFRQSEQF
v_call: TRBV5-1
clone_size: few
j_call: TRBJ2-1

cdr3_aa: ASSQGYGGYYNEQF
v_call: TRBV4-1
clone_size: .
j_call: TRBJ2-1

cdr3_aa: ASGRGSGGDNEQF
v_call: TRBV12-5
clone_size: .
j_call: TRBJ2-1

cdr3_aa: ASSIWGARGYT
v_call: TRBV19
clone_size: .
j_call: TRBJ1-2

cdr3_aa: ATSDNRGAGEKLF
v_call: TRBV24-1
clone_size: .
j_call: TRBJ1-4

cdr3_aa: ASSSTKNSYNSPLH
v_call: TRBV7-9
clone_size: .
j_call: TRBJ1-6

cdr3_aa: ASSHPRTGLGSGNTIY
v_call: TRBV4-1
clone_size: .
j_call: TRBJ1-3

cdr3_aa: ASSGGLAVQDTQY
v_call: TRBV19
clone_size: few
j_call: TRBJ2-3

cdr3_aa: ASSFTPRTSGGARTDTQY
v_call: TRBV6-2/TRBV6-3
clone_size: .
j_call: TRBJ2-3

cdr3_aa: ASREGGPSSYNEQF
v_call: TRBV5-4
clone_size: .
j_call: TRBJ2-1

cdr3_aa: ASRMIAGYVWNEQF
v_call: TRBV5-1
clone_size: .
j_call: TRBJ2-1

cdr3_aa: ASSSSSSYEQY
v_call: TRBV7-6
clone_size: .
j_call: TRBJ2-7

cdr3_aa: ASSPTGLSSTDTQY
v_call: TRBV18
clone_size: .
j_call: TRBJ2-3

cdr3_aa: ASSTSGDINEQF
v_call: TRBV19
clone_size: .
j_call: TRBJ2-1

cdr3_aa: ASSLAGGYNEQF
v_call: TRBV28
clone_size: .
j_call: TRBJ2-1

cdr3_aa: ASSFLDNSPLH
v_call: TRBV5-5
clone_size: few
j_call: TRBJ1-6

cdr3_aa: ASSLFDRGKGYT
v_call: TRBV28
clone_size: .
j_call: TRBJ1-2

cdr3_aa: ASSLGPTSASSYNEQF
v_call: TRBV5-4
clone_size: .
j_call: TRBJ2-1

cdr3_aa: ASSPPAAGTSYEQY
v_call: TRBV18
clone_size: .
j_call: TRBJ2-7

cdr3_aa: ASSLTGSVTQY
v_call: TRBV28
clone_size: .
j_call: TRBJ2-5

cdr3_aa: ATTLRGPDTQY
v_call: TRBV7-8
clone_size: .
j_call: TRBJ2-3

cdr3_aa: AISGSRDYGYT
v_call: TRBV10-3
clone_size: .
j_call: TRBJ1-2

cdr3_aa: ASSQPGQGRNNGYT
v_call: TRBV4-1
clone_size: once
j_call: TRBJ1-2

cdr3_aa: ASSPQLAETQY
v_call: TRBV18
clone_size: .
j_call: TRBJ2-5

cdr3_aa: ASSLVLSLGYT
v_call: TRBV7-2
clone_size: .
j_call: TRBJ1-2

cdr3_aa: ASSQGASGYTGELF
v_call: TRBV4-2
clone_size: .
j_call: TRBJ2-2

cdr3_aa: ASSFRTFNYGYT
v_call: TRBV7-2
clone_size: .
j_call: TRBJ1-2

cdr3_aa: SASRGSGANTEAF
v_call: TRBV20-1
clone_size: .
j_call: TRBJ1-1

cdr3_aa: ASSWDSYGYT
v_call: TRBV11-2
clone_size: .
j_call: TRBJ1-2

cdr3_aa: ASRGPGHGSRGHGYT
v_call: TRBV19
clone_size: .
j_call: TRBJ1-2

cdr3_aa: ARRDRDGQETQY
v_call: TRBV27
clone_size: .
j_call: TRBJ2-5

cdr3_aa: ASSPAGVYGYT
v_call: TRBV7-3
clone_size: .
j_call: TRBJ1-2

cdr3_aa: AISYSVGVGHEQF
v_call: TRBV10-3
clone_size: .
j_call: TRBJ2-1

cdr3_aa: ASSSSSGRINEQF
v_call: TRBV7-2
clone_size: .
j_call: TRBJ2-1

cdr3_aa: ASSSWDTIPEKLF
v_call: TRBV27
clone_size: .
j_call: TRBJ1-4

cdr3_aa: ASSPARGGRETQY
v_call: TRBV11-2
clone_size: .
j_call: TRBJ2-5

cdr3_aa: ASSLRGWGTEAF
v_call: TRBV28
clone_size: .
j_call: TRBJ1-1